Detailed here is one TCR beta chain. This entry belongs to a study of blood T cell repertoires in COVID-19. The wider study: Donors in the United States, Italy and Spain gave samples during acute or convalescent COVID-19. T cells, B-cell-depleted T cells, or PBMCs provided the cDNA or gDNA that served as material.

The Seattle patients joined while their infection was active and were tracked longitudinally afterward. The authors' processing: Researchers report that nucleated cell counts were estimated from reference gene primer amplification. The protocol was immunoSEQ multiplex PCR, while the TCRdb copy is restricted to in-frame clones and leaves out a portion. Clone size and V and J calls were adopted from that table, with D and trimming inferred from the DNA. The sample consists of 450,000 or so clones, 85% to 90% of them appearing once. The specimen sequenced was peripheral blood. The sequence was obtained from a young man with COVID-19, enrolled during active disease.

CDR3 coding DNA: TGTGCCAGCAGTGACACCAGCGCGGGACAAGAGACCCAGTACTTC. Encoded protein: CASSDTSAGQETQYF. J is TRBJ2-5 and V is TRBV2; tentative D call: TRBD2 (6 bases). In germline, CDR1 is SNHLY, CDR2 FYNNEI. This CDR3 comprises 15 residues. Trimming removed 3 bases at V and 2 bases at J, with 13 bases between.